What follows are 18 T cell receptor beta chains derived from one specimen sequenced in a study of blood T cell repertoires in COVID-19 (dated by TCRdb to between 2020 and 2021). Library construction relied on the immunoSEQ multiplex PCR assay. TCRdb carries this immuneACCESS record with in-frame sequences only. Its versions omit some clonotypes, under half of them owing to an unresolved V gene in the studies checked, with the rest unexplained. The sample records fewer than 350,000 clones, roughly 85% of which are singletons. The ten largest account for approximately 6% of the sample. Input material: PBMCs or T cells enriched from blood (not recorded which). The source is a woman aged 40 to 49 who had recovered from COVID-19.

This chain joins TRBV19 and TRBJ1-4; TRBD1 aligns across 8 bases. Germline assignment: CDR1 LNHDA and CDR2 SQIVND (reference sequence). The CDR3 is 17 residues long. The trim removed 3 bases at V and 0 bases at J, leaving 6 bases unmatched. This CDR3 reads CASSIGQGSSTNEKLFF. The CDR3 DNA follows: TGTGCCAGTAGTATCGGACAGGGAAGCTCAACTAATGAAAAACTGTTTTTT.

The gene calls are TRBV7-6 and TRBJ2-1, with D maybe TRBD1 (5 bases). Trimming cost V 5 bases and J 1 base, with 12 bases left between them. This CDR3 has 15 residues. CDR1 is SGHVS, CDR2 FNYEAQ, per germline. CDR3 region: CASSHGRTSYNEQFF. The DNA of the CDR3 is TGTGCCAGCAGCCATGGCAGGACATCCTACAATGAGCAGTTCTTC.

The rearrangement links TRBV5-8 to TRBJ1-4; the match to TRBD1 covers 9 bases. Germline V gives CDR1 SGHTS, CDR2 YDEGEE. With 3 bases clipped from V and 6 bases from J, the junction kept 6 bases outside the gene matches. There are 15 residues in the CDR3. CDR3 sequence reads: CASSYSRTGDEKLFF. The CDR3 region has the DNA TGTGCCAGCAGCTACAGCCGGACAGGGGATGAAAAACTGTTTTTT.

V and J are TRBV12-3 or TRBV12-4 and TRBJ1-2; the D gene is possibly TRBD1 (6 bases). The CDR3 length is 12 residues. The V end was cut by 5 bases, the J end by 8 bases, with 12 bases between. This CDR3 reads CASSQTGYGYTF. The CDR3 bases are TGTGCCAGCAGTCAGACAGGATACGGCTACACCTTC.

The sample holds one count of this clone. V is TRBV11-3 and J is TRBJ2-2, with 7 bases that match TRBD2. Germline V CDR1 and CDR2: SGHNT, YENEEA. The CDR3 runs 15 residues. Germline trimming cut 4 bases from V and 5 bases from J; bases unmatched to any gene: 7. CDR3 in amino acids: CASSSTSEGTGELFF. CDR3 coding DNA: TGTGCCAGCAGCTCTACTAGCGAGGGGACCGGGGAGCTGTTTTTT. The full variable domain, its missing parts supplied by reference TRBV11-3 and TRBJ2-2, is EAGVVQSPRYKIIEKKQPVAFWCNPISGHNTLYWYLQNLGQGPELLIRYENEEAVDDSQLPKDRFSAERLKGVDSTLKIQPAELGDSAVYLCASSSTSEGTGELFFGEGSRLTVL.

V is TRBV27 and J is TRBJ2-7; D is undetermined. This CDR3 spans 13 amino acids. Trimming removed 3 bases from V and 0 bases from J, with 6 bases in between. Germline CDR1 MNHEY, CDR2 SMNVEV (reference sequence). As DNA, the CDR3 is TGTGCCAGCAGTTTTCTAAACTCCTACGAGCAGTACTTC. The encoded protein is CASSFLNSYEQYF.

The rearrangement uses TRBV9 and TRBJ2-2; the D gene is possibly TRBD2 (6 bases). Deletions cut 4 bases from V and 1 base from J, with 8 bases between. The CDR3 extends over 14 amino acids. In germline, CDR1 is SGDLS, CDR2 YYNGEE. The CDR3 DNA reads TGTGCCAGCAGCTCGCGGGGGAACACCGGGGAGCTGTTTTTT. The encoded protein is CASSSRGNTGELFF.

V and J are TRBV24-1 and TRBJ2-1; the match to TRBD2 covers 7 bases. Germline V gives CDR1 KGHDR, CDR2 SFDVKD. The CDR3 totals 17 residues. Trimming at V came to 2 bases and at J to 2 bases, leaving 8 bases not matched to a gene. This CDR3 reads CATSDSGGLAAYNEQFF. CDR3 nucleotides: TGTGCCACCAGTGATTCGGGCGGGCTAGCGGCCTACAATGAGCAGTTCTTC.

This sequence joins TRBV2 and TRBJ2-7, with 9 bases that match TRBD1. Germline trimming cut 5 bases from V and 2 bases from J; bases unmatched to any gene: 4. Germline CDR1 and CDR2: SNHLY and FYNNEI. The length of the CDR3 is 14 residues. Here the CDR3 reads CASSPGTGTYEQYF. CDR3 in DNA: TGTGCCAGCAGTCCCGGGACAGGGACCTACGAGCAGTACTTC.

The V call is TRBV7-9, the J call TRBJ2-6; D possibly corresponds to TRBD2 (6 bases). Trimming left V 4 bases short and J 4 bases short, with 8 bases between. CDR3 length equals 14 residues. CDR1 and CDR2 from the germline V gene are SEHNR and FQNEAQ (reference sequence). The CDR3 bases are TGTGCCAGCAGCTCGGAGGGAGGGGCCAACGTCCTGACTTTC. Translated: CASSSEGGANVLTF.

This clone was detected only a few times. The chain uses TRBV7-9 and TRBJ2-5; D might be TRBD1 (5 bases). This CDR3 is 18 amino acids long. Between the trimmed V and J ends, which lost 1 base and 1 base, there was a span of 19 bases. CDR1 is SEHNR, CDR2 FQNEAQ, per germline (reference sequence). CDR3 sequence: CASSLEVGYLGPQETQYF. CDR3 in DNA: TGTGCCAGCAGCTTAGAGGTCGGTTATCTGGGGCCCCAAGAGACCCAGTACTTC. The whole variable domain, remainder taken from reference TRBV7-9 and TRBJ2-5, is DTGVSQNPRHKITKRGQNVTFRCDPISEHNRLYWYRQTLGQGPEFLTYFQNEAQLEKSRLLSDRFSAERPKGSFSTLEIQRTEQGDSAMYLCASSLEVGYLGPQETQYFGPGTRLLVL.

The CDR3 protein is CAWSVLTTSGRGWGAGELFF. The CDR3 DNA follows: TGTGCCTGGAGTGTACTCACGACTAGCGGCAGAGGTTGGGGAGCCGGGGAGCTGTTTTTT. This chain links TRBV30 with TRBJ2-2; 9 bases fit TRBD2. The length of the CDR3 is 20 residues. The V gene end was trimmed by 0 bases and the J gene end by 6 bases; junction bases not matched to a gene: 20. Germline values: CDR1 GTSNPN, CDR2 SVGIG (reference sequence).

The chain carries TRBV28 and TRBJ2-3; 9 bases are a match to TRBD2. The germline CDR1 and CDR2 sequences are MDHEN and SYDVKM. The CDR3 loop spans 17 amino acids. V shed 5 bases and J 0 bases; nucleotides not matched to a gene: 9. The DNA of the CDR3 is TGTGCCAGCAGTATGGGGCGGGAGGGTCTGAGCACAGATACGCAGTATTTT. Protein product: CASSMGREGLSTDTQYF.

The chain combines TRBV9 with TRBJ2-1, with D unclear. The CDR3 spans 16 residues. CDR1 is SGDLS, CDR2 YYNGEE, per germline. V was shortened by 0 bases and J by 9 bases, with 19 bases between the two germline ends. In DNA, the CDR3 is TGTGCCAGCAGCGTAGACGGTAGCCCCCGTGGCGGTGAGCAGTTCTTC. Translated: CASSVDGSPRGGEQFF.

The table lists this clone with a count of one. V usage is TRBV11-2 and J usage is TRBJ1-2; the D gene is possibly TRBD1 (6 bases). The ends were cut back, 0 bases at V and 8 bases at J, with 22 bases in the middle. Germline assignment: CDR1 SGHAT and CDR2 FQNNGV. The CDR3 spans 17 residues. The CDR3 sequence: CASSLDVLNGQLRGYTF. DNA for the CDR3: TGTGCCAGCAGCTTAGATGTTCTTAACGGACAGCTTAGGGGCTACACCTTC. Filled out from reference TRBV11-2 and TRBJ1-2, the complete variable domain reads EAGVAQSPRYKIIEKRQSVAFWCNPISGHATLYWYQQILGQGPKLLIQFQNNGVVDDSQLPKDRFSAERLKGVDSTLKIQPAKLEDSAVYLCASSLDVLNGQLRGYTFGSGTRLTVV.

The V call is TRBV4-1, the J call TRBJ2-1; D is possibly TRBD2 (5 bases). V lost 6 bases, J lost 3 bases, and 18 bases lay in between. CDR1 and CDR2 from the germline V gene are MGHRA and YSYEKL. CDR3 length equals 16 residues. DNA for the CDR3: TGCGCCAGCAGTCTATCGGGGTTTATGGTCTACAATGAGCAGTTCTTC. Amino acid sequence: CASSLSGFMVYNEQFF.

In this sample, this clone turned up once. This chain links TRBV28 with TRBJ1-3; D possibly corresponds to TRBD2 (6 bases). TRBJ2-2 explains the end of the DNA better; the J call may be wrong. Germline lookup yields CDR1 MDHEN and CDR2 SYDVKM. This CDR3 contains 16 residues. The CDR3 bases are TGTGCCAGCAGTCCAACGGACGGGGGGAACACCGGGGAGCTGTTTTTT. Its protein product is CASSPTDGGNTGELFF.

This clone came up once. This rearrangement joins TRBV28 to TRBJ2-2; weak D call: TRBD1 (5 bases). The CDR3 has 15 amino acids. From germline, CDR1 is MDHEN and CDR2 SYDVKM. Trimming left V 2 bases short and J 6 bases short, with 13 bases between. The CDR3 DNA reads TGTGCCAGCAGTTTACCTTCTGACAGATCCGGGGAGCTGTTTTTT. As protein: CASSLPSDRSGELFF.